This TCR beta chain came from a study of human T cells and chemical hapten exposure. Study in general: On about 2 cm by about 2 cm of upper inner arm skin, sensitization was performed with 2% DPC.

The table lists this clonotype with many counts. Sample time point: patch test 2, 6 weeks after DPC sensitization. Treatment described: therapeutic diphenylcyclopropenone sensitization with weekly scalp DPC. Original processing notes: Counting gave a median of around 96,000 TCRs per sample, with values ranging from 23,224 to 690,600. TCRdb reprocessed the RACE reads with MiXCR, giving one entry per CDR3 protein. These V and J calls are TCRdb output, not the study's own analysis. Found here are 330,000 or so distinct CDR3 sequences, about 6.3% of them singletons; the top ten hold 5% to 6%. The sample here was whole blood, taken in connection with sensitization to the hapten diphenylcyclopropenone (DPC). The sequence was collected from a woman between 18 and 29 years old with alopecia areata. Some clones in this sample may be carry-over from other donors' samples.

CDR3 loop: CASSLWGLAGENEQFF. The CDR3 DNA follows: TGTGCCAGCAGCTTATGGGGACTAGCGGGGGAGAATGAGCAGTTCTTC. The rearrangement links TRBV7-2 to TRBJ2-1; 14 positions agree with TRBD2. The ends lost 2 bases at V and 7 bases at J; junction bases unmatched: 4. The CDR3 is made up of 16 amino acids. Germline values: CDR1 SGHTA, CDR2 FQGNSA.